These 27 T cell receptor beta chains share one sample of origin, sequenced in a study of T cells in Graves' hyperthyroidism and ophthalmopathy. What was amplified from RNA transcripts were TCR beta CDR3 regions. HTBI primers were the set used in a first-round RT-PCR of the TCR CDR3. In TCRdb, the multiplex PCR reads were re-called with MiXCR into one record per CDR3 protein. Of about 640,000 distinct CDR3 sequences in the sample, more than 20% were seen once. The sequenced sample consisted of blood. The receptor set was obtained from a man aged 30-40 years with Graves' ophthalmopathy.

This clonotype has just a few counts. The V and J genes are TRBV7-9 and TRBJ1-3; no reliable D call. The CDR3 totals 15 residues. The germline CDR1 and CDR2 sequences are SEHNR and FQNEAQ (reference sequence). Trimming pared 2 bases from V and 0 bases from J, leaving 8 bases between. CDR3 protein: CASSLFDGSGNTIYF. In DNA form, the CDR3 reads TGTGCCAGCAGCTTATTCGACGGCTCTGGAAACACCATATATTTT. Complete variable domain (other parts from reference TRBV7-9 and TRBJ1-3): DTGVSQNPRHKITKRGQNVTFRCDPISEHNRLYWYRQTLGQGPEFLTYFQNEAQLEKSRLLSDRFSAERPKGSFSTLEIQRTEQGDSAMYLCASSLFDGSGNTIYFGEGSWLTVV.

This clonotype was picked up many times. The chain recombines TRBV5-1 with TRBJ2-7; D perhaps matches TRBD2 (6 bases). Per the germline V gene, CDR1 is SGHRS and CDR2 is YFSETQ. The V and J ends lost 3 bases and 3 bases respectively, with 13 bases between them. The CDR3 is made up of 14 amino acids. The CDR3 reads CASSWRGPNYEQYF. In nucleotides, the CDR3 is TGCGCCAGCAGCTGGCGGGGCCCAAACTACGAGCAGTACTTC.

This clonotype was picked up one time. V gene TRBV20-1 combines with J gene TRBJ2-5; 8 nucleotides align to TRBD2. Trimming at V came to 4 bases and at J to 6 bases, leaving 25 bases not matched to a gene. This CDR3 contains 19 residues. Germline-derived CDR1 and CDR2 are DFQATT and SNEGSKA (reference sequence). The CDR3 DNA sequence: TGCAGTGCTACACCTACGCCATATAACCTTCAGACTAGCGCACAGACCCAGTACTTC. This gives the protein CSATPTPYNLQTSAQTQYF.

The chain recombines TRBV25-1 with TRBJ1-1; the D gene is possibly TRBD1 (5 bases). Germline V lookup: CDR1 MGHDK, CDR2 SYGVNS. The CDR3 length is 17 residues. V lost 4 bases and J 5 bases, leaving 23 bases between the germline ends. This CDR3 reads CASSASGRGKGSTEAFF. The CDR3, as DNA: TGTGCCAGCAGTGCATCGGGACGAGGAAAGGGGAGTACTGAAGCTTTCTTT.

This clonotype was seen more than once but under ten times. This rearrangement joins TRBV10-2 to TRBJ1-2; tentatively, D is TRBD1 (6 bases). V lost 3 bases to trimming and J lost 2 bases, with 13 bases between them. CDR1 and CDR2 from the germline V gene are WSHSY and SAAADI. The CDR3 length is 15 residues. CDR3 sequence (DNA): TGCGCCAGCAGTGATGGGGTCAGGGGAAACTATGGCTACACCTTC. Amino acids: CASSDGVRGNYGYTF.

V is TRBV2 and J is TRBJ2-5, with TRBD2 matching over 11 bases. CDR1 SNHLY and CDR2 FYNNEI come from the germline V gene. CDR3 size: 15 residues. V was pared by 2 bases and J by 5 bases, with 4 bases of the junction left unmatched. The CDR3 reads CASSEKLAGEETQYF. Written as DNA, the CDR3 is TGTGCCAGCAGTGAAAAACTAGCGGGAGAGGAGACCCAGTACTTC.

J is TRBJ2-2 and V is TRBV6-1; D is possibly TRBD1 or TRBD2 (5 bases each). Trimming removed 1 base at V and 3 bases at J, with 18 bases between. Germline assignment: CDR1 MNHNS and CDR2 SASEGT. The CDR3 runs 18 residues. This chain's CDR3 is CASSEEDWGSYDTGELFF. The CDR3 DNA follows: TGTGCCAGCAGTGAAGAGGATTGGGGGAGCTACGACACCGGGGAGCTGTTTTTT.

The gene calls are TRBV4-2 and TRBJ2-2; no firm D call. The CDR3 length is 14 residues. Per the germline V gene, CDR1 is LGHNA and CDR2 is YNFKEQ. Trimming removed 1 base from V and 6 bases from J, with 9 bases in between. CDR3 DNA: TGTGCCAGCAGCCAAGTCGGCTGGCCCGGGGAGCTGTTTTTT. Translating it yields CASSQVGWPGELFF.

The CDR3 DNA reads TGTGCCAGCAGCTTAGGTCACGCGAACACCGGGGAGCTGTTTTTT. Protein sequence: CASSLGHANTGELFF. V usage is TRBV7-3 and J usage is TRBJ2-2; D uncertain. The V gene's germline CDR1 is SGHTA and CDR2 FQGTGA. The CDR3 spans 15 residues. Trimming removed 2 bases at V and 0 bases at J, with 7 bases between.

The rearrangement uses TRBV28 and TRBJ2-1, with TRBD2 identical over 13 bases. Germline CDR1 and CDR2: MDHEN and SYDVKM. The J segment lost 9 bases and the V segment lost 6 bases, leaving 2 bases of the junction unmatched. The CDR3 sequence is 13 residues long. The CDR3, as DNA: TGTGCCAGCAGGCGACTAGCGGGGGGTGAGCAGTTCTTC. The encoded protein is CASRRLAGGEQFF.

This chain joins TRBV6-1 and TRBJ2-3; D perhaps matches TRBD1 (6 bases). Trimming removed 6 bases from V and 4 bases from J, with 14 bases in between. CDR3 length: 14 residues. CDR1 is MNHNS, CDR2 SASEGT, per germline. Here the CDR3 reads CASSTGRIADTQYF. The CDR3 DNA follows: TGTGCCAGCAGCACAGGGAGAATAGCAGATACGCAGTATTTT.

As for this clonotype: Possible read error: a much larger clone is one base away. CDR3 amino acids: CASSLEGGSGTEAFF. The CDR3 DNA reads as TGTGCCAGCAGCTTAGAAGGGGGAAGTGGCACTGAAGCTTTCTTT. This chain uses TRBV11-2 with TRBJ1-1; D might be TRBD1 (6 bases). Germline values: CDR1 SGHAT, CDR2 FQNNGV. The germline V and J ends were trimmed by 0 bases and 4 bases, with 12 bases remaining between them. The CDR3 runs to 15 residues.

The chain combines TRBV27 with TRBJ1-1; 8 nucleotides match TRBD1. Germline CDR1 MNHEY, CDR2 SMNVEV (reference sequence). This CDR3 spans 16 amino acids. V lost 6 bases, J lost 2 bases, and 11 bases stayed unmatched. The CDR3 sequence: CASRLTGVHRNTEAFF. CDR3 bases: TGTGCCAGCAGGTTGACAGGGGTTCATCGTAACACTGAAGCTTTCTTT.

The rearrangement links TRBV28 to TRBJ2-7; 7 bases align to TRBD1. The CDR3 consists of 15 residues. V trimming: 7 bases; J trimming: 2 bases; junction bases outside the gene matches: 11. Germline V gene lookup returns CDR1 MDHEN and CDR2 SYDVKM. In DNA, the CDR3 is TGTGCCAGCACCAAGGGGGCAAGGGGCCCCTACGAGCAGTACTTC. Translation gives CASTKGARGPYEQYF.

Many counts were recorded for this clonotype. The gene calls are TRBV11-2 and TRBJ1-3; D is uncertain. Germline CDR1 and CDR2: SGHAT and FQNNGV. V shed 2 bases and J shed 4 bases, with 3 bases lying between them. This CDR3 comprises 12 residues. The CDR3 loop reads CASSLPGNTIYF. CDR3 DNA sequence: TGTGCCAGCAGCTTACCAGGAAACACCATATATTTT.

This clonotype was found many times. The rearrangement links TRBV30 to TRBJ1-2; perhaps TRBD1 as D (6 bases). The length of the CDR3 is 13 residues. Germline CDR1 and CDR2: GTSNPN and SVGIG (reference sequence). Trimming removed 1 base from V and 6 bases from J, with 12 bases in between. CDR3 in DNA: TGTGCCTGGAGTGGGGGGGCCCGGAATGGCTACACCTTC. Residues: CAWSGGARNGYTF.

V gene TRBV7-8 combines with J gene TRBJ2-1; D may be TRBD2 (6 bases). Trimming stripped 8 bases from V and 5 bases from J, with 19 bases between. The germline CDR1 and CDR2 sequences are SGHVS and FQNEAQ. This CDR3 comprises 15 residues. CDR3 nucleotides: TGTGCCAGCTTCCGAGGGGCGGGGCACAACAATGAGCAGTTCTTC. Translated: CASFRGAGHNNEQFF.

This clonotype was picked up a small number of times. The V gene is TRBV7-3, the J gene TRBJ1-1; D may be TRBD1 (5 bases). CDR3 length equals 13 residues. CDR1 is SGHTA and CDR2 is FQGTGA in the germline V gene. Trimming left V 7 bases short and J 5 bases short, with 14 bases between. The CDR3 is CASIRQSKTEAFF. Here the CDR3 DNA reads TGTGCCAGCATCAGACAGTCGAAGACTGAAGCTTTCTTT.

This clonotype was observed at least ten times. The chain joins TRBV12-3 or TRBV12-4 to TRBJ2-1; 7 bases agree with TRBD1. V dropped 4 bases and J dropped 7; count of bases not matched to a gene: 13. The CDR3 is 16 residues long. The CDR3 is CASSSDRVSTGNEQFF. Written as DNA, the CDR3 is TGTGCCAGCAGTTCCGACAGGGTCTCAACTGGAAATGAGCAGTTCTTC.

The rearrangement joins TRBV20-1 to TRBJ1-2; D not certain. V lost 0 bases and J 5 bases, leaving 19 bases between the germline ends. There are 16 residues in the CDR3. Looked up from germline, CDR1 is DFQATT and CDR2 is SNEGSKA (reference sequence). CDR3 protein: CSARDDWGGGPYGYTF. CDR3 nucleotides: TGCAGTGCTAGAGATGATTGGGGAGGAGGGCCATATGGCTACACCTTC.

This clonotype was observed a few times. The V call is TRBV19, the J call TRBJ1-5; 8 nucleotides match TRBD1. There are 12 residues in the CDR3. Germline CDR1 and CDR2: LNHDA and SQIVND (reference sequence). The CDR3 is CVTGDPGQPQHF. The CDR3 DNA follows: TGTGTGACAGGGGATCCGGGTCAGCCCCAGCATTTT.

This clonotype showed up many times. The rearrangement links TRBV20-1 to TRBJ1-5; no firm D call. CDR1 is DFQATT and CDR2 is SNEGSKA in the germline V gene (reference sequence). Trimming removed 1 base at V and 6 bases at J, with 10 bases between. There are 13 residues in the CDR3. For the CDR3, the DNA is TGCAGTGCTAGAGCTTTTGGCGTTCAGCCCCAGCATTTT. It is translated as CSARAFGVQPQHF.

There are a few counts of this clonotype. This chain joins TRBV3-1 and TRBJ2-5; TRBD2 matches 9 bases. This CDR3 contains 15 residues. Per germline, CDR1 LGHDT and CDR2 YNNKEL (reference sequence). Unmatched junction bases numbered 10, after V lost 4 bases and J lost 7 bases. CDR3 sequence: CASSLPTSGPPTQYF. CDR3 nucleotide sequence: TGTGCCAGCAGCCTTCCGACTAGCGGTCCACCGACCCAGTACTTC.

This clonotype has more than one count but fewer than ten. J is TRBJ1-2 and V is TRBV28; the D is unclear. CDR1 and CDR2 from the germline V gene are MDHEN and SYDVKM. The CDR3 contains 14 residues. Trimming took off 4 bases at V and 3 bases at J, with 12 bases between the two ends. As DNA, the CDR3 is TGTGCCAGCAGTTCGGCCCGGCGGTACTATGGCTACACCTTC. Translated: CASSSARRYYGYTF.

This clonotype was found a few times. The V and J genes are TRBV6-2 or TRBV6-3 and TRBJ2-7; D possibly corresponds to TRBD1 (6 bases). In germline, CDR1 is MNHEY, CDR2 SVGEGT. The germline V and J ends were trimmed by 2 bases and 2 bases, with 10 bases remaining between them. This CDR3 spans 14 amino acids. DNA for the CDR3: TGTGCCAGCAGTTACGCAGGGGCCACCTACGAGCAGTACTTC. Protein: CASSYAGATYEQYF.

There are many counts of this clonotype. This sequence joins TRBV11-2 and TRBJ2-7, with D unclear. V was shortened by 1 base and J by 3 bases, with 1 base between the two germline ends. This CDR3 region has 11 residues. Germline V gene sequence: CDR1 SGHAT, CDR2 FQNNGV. As DNA, the CDR3 is TGTGCCAGCAGCTTAGTCTACGAGCAGTACTTC. Translated: CASSLVYEQYF.

The chain uses TRBV20-1 and TRBJ2-3, with 7 bases fitting TRBD2. Trimming cost V 2 bases and J 7 bases; bases outside gene matches: 9. The CDR3 has 14 residues. Germline values: CDR1 DFQATT, CDR2 SNEGSKA (reference sequence). In DNA form, the CDR3 reads TGCAGTGCTAGAACTAGAGGGAGGGAACATACGCAGTATTTT. Translating it yields CSARTRGREHTQYF.